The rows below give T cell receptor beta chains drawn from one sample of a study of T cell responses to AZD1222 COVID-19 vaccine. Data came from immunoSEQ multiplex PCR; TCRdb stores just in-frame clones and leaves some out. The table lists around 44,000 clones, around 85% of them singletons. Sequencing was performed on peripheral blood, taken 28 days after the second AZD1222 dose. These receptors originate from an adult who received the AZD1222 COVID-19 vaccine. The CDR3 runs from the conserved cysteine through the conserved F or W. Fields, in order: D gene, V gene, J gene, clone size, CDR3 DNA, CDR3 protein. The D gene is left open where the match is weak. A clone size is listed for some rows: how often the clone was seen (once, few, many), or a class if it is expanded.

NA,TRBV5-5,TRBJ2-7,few,TGTGCCAGCAGCTCAAACGCAGAGGAGCAGTACTTC,CASSSNAEEQYF
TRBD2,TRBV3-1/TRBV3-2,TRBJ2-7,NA,TGTGCCAGCAGCCAAGGAACGCGGGAGGGTTTCTTC,CASSQGTREGFF
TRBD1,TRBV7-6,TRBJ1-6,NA,TGTGCCAGCAGCTTAGAGCCCCAGGGGGCCGATAATTCACCCCTCCACTTT,CASSLEPQGADNSPLHF
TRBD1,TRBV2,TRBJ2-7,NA,TGTGCCAGCCTCGTAATAAAAGGACAGGCCTACGAGCAGTACTTC,CASLVIKGQAYEQYF
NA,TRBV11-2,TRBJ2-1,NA,TGTGCCAGCAGCTTAGGGGGAGGTCCCTACAATGAGCAGTTCTTC,CASSLGGGPYNEQFF
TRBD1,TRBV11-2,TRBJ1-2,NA,TGTGCCAGCAGCTTAGTAGGGGGCGGTATGGATGGCTACACCTTC,CASSLVGGGMDGYTF
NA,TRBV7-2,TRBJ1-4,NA,TGTGCCAGCAGCTTATCCAGGGCGGCTAATGAAAAACTGTTTTTT,CASSLSRAANEKLFF
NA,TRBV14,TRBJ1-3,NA,TGTGCCAGCAGCCAAGACCTCCCCGGAGGTGGCCTGGACACCATATATTTT,CASSQDLPGGGLDTIYF
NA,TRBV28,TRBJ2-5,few,TGTGCCAGCAGTTTAAGCGCTCAAGAGACCCAGTACTTC,CASSLSAQETQYF
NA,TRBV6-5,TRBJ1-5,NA,TGTGCCAGCAGTATATTAGGGAGGAGCAATCAGCCCCAGCATTTT,CASSILGRSNQPQHF
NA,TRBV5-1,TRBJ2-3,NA,TGCGCCAGCAGCCCGCAGAGAGGGGGAGATACGCAGTATTTT,CASSPQRGGDTQYF
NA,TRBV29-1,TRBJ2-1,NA,TGCAGCGTTAGGGACCAGGAGTTGCCCTACAATGAGCAGTTCTTC,CSVRDQELPYNEQFF
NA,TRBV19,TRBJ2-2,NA,TGTGCCAGTAGTACTGGAACCGGGGAGCTGTTTTTT,CASSTGTGELFF
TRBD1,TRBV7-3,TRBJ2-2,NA,TGTGCCAGCAGTCTTAGGACAGGGATCGCGAACACCGGGGAGCTGTTTTTT,CASSLRTGIANTGELFF
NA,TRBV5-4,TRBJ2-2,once,TGTGCCAGCAGCTTAGTACGAGGGTCCACCGGGGAGCTGTTTTTT,CASSLVRGSTGELFF
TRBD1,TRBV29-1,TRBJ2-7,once,TGCAGCGTTGAAGAAGTGAACTTTTCGGGACAGTTTACCTACGAGCAGTACTTC,CSVEEVNFSGQFTYEQYF
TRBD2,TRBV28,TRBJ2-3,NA,TGTGCCAGCAGCTGGGGGCTAGCGGGAGTGACAGATACGCAGTATTTT,CASSWGLAGVTDTQYF
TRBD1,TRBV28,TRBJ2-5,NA,TGTGCCAGCAGTTCCTCGGGGACAGGGGAGACCCAGTACTTC,CASSSSGTGETQYF
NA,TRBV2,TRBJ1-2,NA,TGTGCCAGCGGCCGCAGGGGCCTCAACTATGGCTACACCTTC,CASGRRGLNYGYTF
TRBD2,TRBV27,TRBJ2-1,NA,TGTGCCAGCAGCCCGGGACTAGCGGGACTCGAGCAGTTCTTC,CASSPGLAGLEQFF
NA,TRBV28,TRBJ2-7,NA,TGTGCCAGCTCGGGGAGCGAGCAGTACTTC,CASSGSEQYF
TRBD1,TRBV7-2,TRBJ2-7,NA,TGTGCCAGCAGCCCCCGGGACAGAGGGAAAACCTACGAGCAGTACTTC,CASSPRDRGKTYEQYF
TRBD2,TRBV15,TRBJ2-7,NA,TGTGCCACCAGCAGAGATCTGGGGACTAGCGCTCGGGAGCAGTACTTC,CATSRDLGTSAREQYF
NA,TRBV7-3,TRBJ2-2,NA,TGTGCCAGCAGCCTACAGGGAGTGGTACAAATCGGGGAGCTGTTTTTT,CASSLQGVVQIGELFF
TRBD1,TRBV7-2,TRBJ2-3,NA,TGTGCCAGCAGCTCCGCTTATCGGACAGGGGTGACAGATACGCAGTATTTT,CASSSAYRTGVTDTQYF
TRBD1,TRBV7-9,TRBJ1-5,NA,TGTGCCAGCAGCTTAACTACAGGGGATCAGCCCCAGCATTTT,CASSLTTGDQPQHF
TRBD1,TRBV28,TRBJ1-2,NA,TGTGCCAGCAGTTTACAGGGGGGGAGATATAACTATGGCTACACCTTC,CASSLQGGRYNYGYTF
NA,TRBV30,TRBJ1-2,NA,TGTGCCTGGAGTGAACAGAACTATGGCTACACCTTC,CAWSEQNYGYTF
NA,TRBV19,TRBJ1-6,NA,TGTGCCAGTAGTATCGGGAGCTCCTATAATTCACCCCTCCACTTT,CASSIGSSYNSPLHF
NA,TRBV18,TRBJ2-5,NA,TGTGCCAGCTCACCGGGGACAACGCAAGAGACCCAGTACTTC,CASSPGTTQETQYF
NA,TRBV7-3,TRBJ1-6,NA,TGTGCCAGCAGCTCCACCGCGGATTCACCCCTCCACTTT,CASSSTADSPLHF